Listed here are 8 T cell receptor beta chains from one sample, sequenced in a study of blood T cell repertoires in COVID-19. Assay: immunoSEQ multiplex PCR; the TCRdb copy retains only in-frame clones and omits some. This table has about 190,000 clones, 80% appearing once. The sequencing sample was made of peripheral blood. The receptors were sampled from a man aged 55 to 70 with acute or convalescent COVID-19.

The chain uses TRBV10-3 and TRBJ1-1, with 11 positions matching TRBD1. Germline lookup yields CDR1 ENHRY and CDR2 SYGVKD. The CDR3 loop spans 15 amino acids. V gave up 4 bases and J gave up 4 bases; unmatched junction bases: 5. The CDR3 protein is CAISVGQGAVTEAFF. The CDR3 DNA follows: TGTGCCATCAGTGTAGGACAGGGGGCGGTCACTGAAGCTTTCTTT.

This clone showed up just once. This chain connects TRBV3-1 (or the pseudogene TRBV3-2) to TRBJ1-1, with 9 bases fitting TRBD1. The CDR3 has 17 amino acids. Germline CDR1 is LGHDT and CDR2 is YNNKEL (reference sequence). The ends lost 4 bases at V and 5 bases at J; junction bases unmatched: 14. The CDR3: CASSPVPGQGGYTEAFF. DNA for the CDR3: TGTGCCAGCAGCCCCGTCCCGGGACAGGGCGGGTATACTGAAGCTTTCTTT.

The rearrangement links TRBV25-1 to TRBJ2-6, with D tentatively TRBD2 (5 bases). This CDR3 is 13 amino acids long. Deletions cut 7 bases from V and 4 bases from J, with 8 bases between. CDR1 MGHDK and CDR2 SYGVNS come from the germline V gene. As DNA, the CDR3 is TGTGCCAGCACCGGGGTCGGGGCCAACGTCCTGACTTTC. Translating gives CASTGVGANVLTF. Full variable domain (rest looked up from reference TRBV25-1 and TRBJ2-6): EADIYQTPRYLVIGTGKKITLECSQTMGHDKMYWYQQDPGMELHLIHYSYGVNSTEKGDLSSESTVSRIRTEHFPLTLESARPSHTSQYLCASTGVGANVLTFGAGSRLTVL.

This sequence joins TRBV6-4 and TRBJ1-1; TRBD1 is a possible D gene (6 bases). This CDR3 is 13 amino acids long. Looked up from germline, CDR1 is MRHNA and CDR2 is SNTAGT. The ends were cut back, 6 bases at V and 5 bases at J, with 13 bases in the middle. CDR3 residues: CASSARGGTEAFF. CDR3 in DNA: TGTGCCAGCAGCGCCAGGGGCGGTACTGAAGCTTTCTTT.

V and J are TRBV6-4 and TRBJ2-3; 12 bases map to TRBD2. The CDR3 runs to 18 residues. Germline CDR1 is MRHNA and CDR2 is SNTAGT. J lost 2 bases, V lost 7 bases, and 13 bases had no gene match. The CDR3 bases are TGTGCCAGCATACGCCACCTAGCGGGGGGGCGGGACACAGATACGCAGTATTTT. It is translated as CASIRHLAGGRDTDTQYF.

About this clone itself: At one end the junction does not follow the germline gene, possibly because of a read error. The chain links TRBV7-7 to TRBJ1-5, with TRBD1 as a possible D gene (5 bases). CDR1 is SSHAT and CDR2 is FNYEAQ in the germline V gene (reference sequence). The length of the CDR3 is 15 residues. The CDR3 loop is CASSLFSGFGQPQHF. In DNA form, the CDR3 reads TGTGCTAGCAGCCTATTTTCAGGGTTCGGTCAGCCCCAGCATTTT.

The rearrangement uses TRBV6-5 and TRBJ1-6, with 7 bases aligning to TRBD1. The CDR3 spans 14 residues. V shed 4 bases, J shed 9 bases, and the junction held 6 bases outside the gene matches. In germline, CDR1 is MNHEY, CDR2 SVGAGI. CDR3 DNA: TGTGCCAGCAGTTCCTCGGACAGGTCTTCACCCCTCCACTTT. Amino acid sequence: CASSSSDRSSPLHF.

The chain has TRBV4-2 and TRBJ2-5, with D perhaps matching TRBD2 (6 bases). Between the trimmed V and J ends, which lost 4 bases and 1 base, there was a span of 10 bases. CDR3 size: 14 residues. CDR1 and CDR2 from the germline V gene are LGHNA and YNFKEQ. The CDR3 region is CASSRRLGQETQYF. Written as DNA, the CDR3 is TGTGCCAGCAGCCGCAGACTAGGCCAAGAGACCCAGTACTTC.